This TCR beta chain was sequenced for a study of T cells in Graves' hyperthyroidism and ophthalmopathy. With respect to this clonotype: Its antigen is currently unknown.

V lost 2 bases and J 1 base, leaving 9 bases between the germline ends. This CDR3 region has 14 residues. Germline values: CDR1 SEHNR, CDR2 FQNEAQ (reference sequence). RNA transcripts yielded amplified TCR beta CDR3 regions. When the TCR CDR3 underwent first-round RT-PCR, the HTBI primer set was used. Via MiXCR, TCRdb re-called the multiplex PCR reads, giving one row per CDR3 protein. The table lists a few hundred thousand distinct CDR3 sequences, around 25% of them singletons. No ophthalmopathy progression within 18 months constituted stable Graves' hyperthyroidism. Recently diagnosed hyperthyroidism of less than 2 months' duration affected patients aged 18 to 65. PBMCs were collected from an approximately 9.5 ml volume of fresh peripheral blood. Study-wide results and caveats: Most expanded thyroid clonotypes above 0.001 recurred in blood.

The genes are TRBV7-9 and TRBJ2-7; no clear D. What was sequenced was blood. This sequence was found in a man aged 50-59 years with Graves' hyperthyroidism. The chain's CDR3 is CASSLNLESYEQYF. Written as DNA, the CDR3 is TGTGCCAGCAGCTTAAATCTAGAATCCTACGAGCAGTACTTC.